A few counts support the clone carrying this T cell receptor beta chain. The data stem from a study of blood T cell repertoires in COVID-19. Study-level background: Donors in the United States, Italy and Spain gave samples during acute or convalescent COVID-19. In each case, the material was cDNA or gDNA derived from T cells, B-cell-depleted T cells, or PBMCs.

The germline V gene encodes CDR1 SNHLY and CDR2 FYNNEI. The CDR3 has 14 amino acids. V dropped 5 bases and J dropped 0; count of bases not matched to a gene: 3. As originally analysed: Amplification with reference gene primers provided the estimates of nucleated cell counts. Clones were read by immunoSEQ multiplex PCR, and TCRdb kept only the in-frame ones, dropping some. V and J calls plus clone size are reproduced from that table; the DNA served to infer D and trimming. The sample has about 200,000 clones, around nine tenths seen once. The sequenced material came from peripheral blood. The TCR was taken from a man aged 60 to 75 who had recovered from COVID-19. J is TRBJ1-2 and V is TRBV2; 7 nucleotides match TRBD1. The CDR3 loop is CASSSGGANYGYTF. The CDR3 DNA reads as TGTGCCAGCAGTTCAGGGGGAGCTAACTATGGCTACACCTTC.